One sample yielded the 4 T cell receptor beta chains listed below, sequenced in a study of T cells in Graves' hyperthyroidism and ophthalmopathy. Amplified TCR beta CDR3 regions derived from RNA transcripts. When the TCR CDR3 underwent first-round RT-PCR, the HTBI primer set was used. TCRdb redid the calling of the multiplex PCR reads with MiXCR, one entry per CDR3 protein. The sample contains 300,000 to 500,000 distinct CDR3 sequences, roughly an eighth of which appear only once. The sequenced sample consisted of blood. Source of these receptors: a man aged 45-65 years with Graves' ophthalmopathy.

The chain recombines TRBV7-9 with TRBJ2-1, with D perhaps matching TRBD2 (6 bases). This CDR3 spans 18 amino acids. V lost 5 bases and J lost 3, with 23 bases in between. The germline gives CDR1 SEHNR, CDR2 FQNEAQ (reference sequence). CDR3: CASSTSNLGSGLYNEQFF. The DNA for the CDR3 is TGTGCCAGCAGCACCTCCAACTTAGGTAGCGGACTCTACAATGAGCAGTTCTTC.

The chain is built from TRBV6-2 or TRBV6-3 and TRBJ2-4; TRBD2 matches at 7 bases. The CDR3 is 16 residues long. J gave up 0 bases and V 7 bases, and 9 bases lay outside the gene matches. The germline V gene has CDR1 MNHEY and CDR2 SVGEGT. CDR3 sequence: CASIPLAEQAKNIQYF. CDR3 nucleotide sequence: TGTGCCAGCATTCCCCTAGCGGAACAAGCCAAAAACATTCAGTACTTC.

This clonotype was seen ten or more times. The CDR3 DNA reads TGTGCCAGCACCCAGGGGACCTACACCGGGGAGCTGTTTTTT. Residues: CASTQGTYTGELFF. The chain recombines TRBV6-1 with TRBJ2-2; maybe TRBD1 (6 bases). Per the germline V gene, CDR1 is MNHNS and CDR2 is SASEGT. Trimming took 7 bases from V and 3 from J, leaving 12 bases between them. The CDR3 is 14 amino acids.

Many counts were recorded for this clonotype. The gene calls are TRBV5-1 and TRBJ1-4, with D unresolved. The CDR3 spans 16 residues. Trimming cost V 4 bases and J 8 bases, with 21 bases left between them. Germline V gene data show CDR1 as SGHRS and CDR2 as YFSETQ. The CDR3 protein is CASSARRTQNGEKLFF. Written as DNA, the CDR3 is TGCGCCAGCAGCGCTCGTCGGACCCAAAACGGAGAAAAACTGTTTTTT.